The rows below give T cell receptor beta chains drawn from one sample of a study of blood T cells in healthy people across ages. TCRdb re-called the 5' RACE reads with MiXCR, one entry per CDR3 protein. The sample has about 780,000 distinct CDR3 sequences; 60% to 80% are singletons. Specimen: blood. The receptors were gathered from a man aged 25 to 45 in good health. Each CDR3 is given with its conserved first and last residue. A D gene is named only where the DNA matches it firmly. Clone size is shown for a subset of rows, as once, few, many or a class of expanded clone.

D gene | J gene | clone size | V gene | CDR3 protein | CDR3 DNA
TRBD1 | TRBJ2-7 | . | TRBV4-3 | CASSQGVRAQGVSYEQYF | TGCGCCAGCAGCCAAGGTGTTAGGGCGCAGGGGGTCTCCTACGAGCAGTACTTC
. | TRBJ2-5 | . | TRBV3-1 | CASSGWQGISETQYF | TGTGCCAGCAGCGGGTGGCAGGGAATCAGCGAGACCCAGTACTTC
. | TRBJ1-6 | . | TRBV3-1 | CASRFTLSSWDSPPHF | TGTGCCAGCAGATTCACGCTATCAAGTTGGGATTCACCCCCCCACTTT
TRBD1 | TRBJ2-7 | . | TRBV28 | CASSFPLQGQGAREQYF | TGTGCCAGCAGTTTCCCGTTGCAGGGACAGGGGGCGAGGGAGCAGTACTTC
. | TRBJ2-5 | . | TRBV29-1 | CSVDARAGETQYF | TGCAGCGTTGATGCCAGGGCAGGAGAGACCCAGTACTTC
TRBD1 | TRBJ2-4 | . | TRBV7-6 | CASSSRDRGHQQYF | TGTGCCAGCAGCTCTCGGGACAGGGGTCATCAGCAGTACTTC
TRBD1 | TRBJ2-1 | once | TRBV2 | CASSEDRGIFYNEQFF | TGTGCCAGCAGTGAAGACAGGGGAATTTTCTACAATGAGCAGTTCTTC
. | TRBJ2-2 | . | TRBV3-1 | CASSQEALSLPRAGELFF | TGTGCCAGCAGCCAAGAAGCGCTGAGCCTCCCCCGGGCCGGGGAGCTGTTTTTT
. | TRBJ2-3 | . | TRBV7-9 | CASSPGVSDTQYF | TGTGCCAGCAGCCCAGGTGTTTCAGATACGCAGTATTTT
. | TRBJ2-1 | . | TRBV7-9 | CASSLEASPGNEQFF | TGTGCCAGCAGCTTAGAGGCAAGCCCCGGGAATGAGCAGTTCTTC
. | TRBJ1-1 | . | TRBV7-9 | CASSLGGVDTEAFF | TGTGCCAGCAGCTTAGGGGGGGTAGACACTGAAGCTTTCTTT
. | TRBJ1-2 | once | TRBV4-1 | CTSSQEHRLGGYTF | TGCACCAGCAGCCAAGAGCACAGGCTTGGCGGCTACACCTTC
. | TRBJ2-7 | . | TRBV4-2 | CASSQDGWYEQYF | TGTGCCAGCAGCCAAGACGGGTGGTACGAGCAGTACTTC
. | TRBJ2-5 | few | TRBV20-1 | CSASMGTNLPEQYF | TGCAGTGCTAGTATGGGTACCAACCTCCCGGAGCAGTACTTC
. | TRBJ1-4 | . | TRBV20-1 | CSAGGGENEKLFF | TGCAGTGCGGGGGGTGGGGAGAATGAAAAACTGTTTTTT
. | TRBJ1-5 | few | TRBV15 | CATSHDSSSQPQHF | TGTGCCACCAGCCATGACTCGTCAAGTCAGCCCCAGCATTTT
TRBD2 | TRBJ2-4 | . | TRBV27 | CASSQGLAAIKNIQYF | TGTGCCAGCAGTCAAGGACTAGCGGCGATAAAAAACATTCAGTACTTC
TRBD2 | TRBJ2-1 | . | TRBV11-2 | CASSLDRGGINEQFF | TGTGCCAGCAGCTTAGATCGGGGGGGCATCAATGAGCAGTTCTTC
. | TRBJ2-1 | . | TRBV7-9 | CASRPPGYNEQFF | TGTGCCAGCAGACCTCCAGGATACAATGAGCAGTTCTTC
. | TRBJ2-5 | few | TRBV10-3 | CAISEAIQETQYF | TGTGCCATCAGTGAAGCCATACAAGAGACCCAGTACTTC
TRBD2 | TRBJ2-5 | . | TRBV7-2 | CASLQGRGGQETQYF | TGTGCCAGCCTACAAGGGCGGGGGGGCCAAGAGACCCAGTACTTC
. | TRBJ1-1 | . | TRBV7-9 | CSSTAAGTEAFF | TGTTCCAGCACCGCCGCGGGGACTGAAGCTTTCTTT
. | TRBJ1-6 | few | TRBV4-2 | CASSQVQGEESPLHF | TGTGCCAGCAGCCAAGTACAGGGCGAGGAATCACCCCTCCACTTT
. | TRBJ2-7 | few | TRBV12-3/TRBV12-4 | CASSSWSSKYEQYF | TGTGCCAGCAGCTCCTGGAGTAGCAAGTACGAGCAGTACTTC
. | TRBJ1-4 | . | TRBV12-5 | CEEGGELFF | TGTGAGGAGGGAGGAGAACTGTTTTTT
. | TRBJ2-7 | few | TRBV2 | CASTLGPGTYEQYF | TGTGCCAGCACCCTAGGACCGGGCACCTACGAGCAGTACTTC
. | TRBJ1-2 | . | TRBV7-2 | CASSRGRNYGYTF | TGTGCCAGCAGCCGCGGACGGAACTATGGCTACACCTTC
TRBD2 | TRBJ2-7 | many | TRBV27 | CASSGLAGGLSYEQYF | TGTGCCAGCAGTGGACTAGCGGGGGGTTTGAGTTACGAGCAGTACTTC
. | TRBJ1-2 | few | TRBV6-6 | CASSYSAGRFNYGYTF | TGTGCCAGCAGTTACTCGGCTGGGAGGTTTAACTATGGCTACACCTTC
TRBD1 | TRBJ1-2 | . | TRBV10-3 | CAITPTGGHGYTF | TGTGCCATCACACCGACAGGGGGACACGGCTACACCTTC
. | TRBJ2-1 | . | TRBV4-3 | CASSQARRVRGLPTFF | TGCGCCAGCAGCCAAGCCAGACGGGTAAGAGGACTTCCTACGTTCTTC
TRBD1 | TRBJ1-1 | few | TRBV12-3/TRBV12-4 | CASSSGQGVTEAFF | TGTGCCAGCAGTTCGGGACAGGGGGTCACTGAAGCTTTCTTT
. | TRBJ2-7 | . | TRBV29-1 | CSVDALGSDGQYF | TGCAGCGTTGATGCCCTAGGTTCGGACGGGCAGTACTTC
TRBD2 | TRBJ2-7 | few | TRBV15 | CATSKGLAGSYEQYF | TGTGCCACCAGCAAAGGGCTAGCGGGGTCCTACGAGCAGTACTTC
. | TRBJ2-1 | few | TRBV29-1 | CSVARDDEQFF | TGCAGCGTCGCGAGGGACGATGAGCAGTTCTTC
TRBD1 | TRBJ2-7 | . | TRBV7-9 | CASSASVVDRVYEQYF | TGTGCCAGCAGCGCTAGCGTTGTGGACAGGGTTTACGAGCAGTACTTC
TRBD1 | TRBJ1-5 | many | TRBV10-3 | CAISEGLRTGVDQPQHF | TGTGCCATCAGTGAGGGGTTACGGACAGGGGTGGATCAGCCCCAGCATTTT
. | TRBJ2-7 | . | TRBV28 | CASSPFRGVKDEQYF | TGTGCCAGCAGTCCCTTCCGTGGGGTAAAGGACGAGCAGTACTTC
TRBD2 | TRBJ2-1 | . | TRBV20-1 | CSARVKKLGLAGFYNEQFF | TGCAGTGCTAGAGTGAAGAAACTCGGACTAGCGGGCTTCTACAATGAGCAGTTCTTC
. | TRBJ2-1 | . | TRBV7-9 | CASSTRAGAANEQFF | TGTGCCAGCAGCACCCGGGCGGGGGCGGCAAATGAGCAGTTCTTC
. | TRBJ2-7 | . | TRBV4-1 | CASSQGAGRAYEQYF | TGCGCCAGCAGCCAAGGCGCGGGACGGGCCTACGAGCAGTACTTC
TRBD1 | TRBJ2-5 | . | TRBV25-1 | CASSEEQGIGETQYF | TGTGCCAGCAGTGAAGAACAGGGGATTGGGGAGACCCAGTACTTC
. | TRBJ1-5 | . | TRBV18 | CASSSGYSNQPQHF | TGTGCCAGCTCTTCCGGTTATAGCAATCAGCCCCAGCATTTT
. | TRBJ2-1 | . | TRBV2 | CASNGVSYNEQFF | TGTGCCAGCAACGGGGTTTCCTACAATGAGCAGTTCTTC
TRBD2 | TRBJ2-3 | . | TRBV11-2 | CASSPRPSYPSGGAYGTDTQYF | TGTGCCAGCAGCCCGCGCCCCTCCTATCCTAGCGGGGGGGCCTACGGGACAGATACGCAGTATTTT
. | TRBJ2-5 | . | TRBV6-5 | CASTSRRGGYQETQYF | TGTGCCAGCACCTCTCGGCGAGGGGGGTACCAAGAGACCCAGTACTTC
TRBD2 | TRBJ2-3 | . | TRBV7-2 | CASSLASGDTDTQYF | TGTGCCAGCAGCTTAGCTAGCGGGGATACAGATACGCAGTATTTT
TRBD1 | TRBJ2-5 | many | TRBV7-6 | CASSLRQGRETQYF | TGTGCCAGCAGCTTAAGACAGGGGCGGGAGACCCAGTACTTC
. | TRBJ2-7 | once | TRBV12-3/TRBV12-4 | CASSQGQGSLFEQYF | TGTGCCAGCAGCCAGGGGCAGGGATCGCTTTTCGAGCAGTACTTC
. | TRBJ2-1 | . | TRBV11-1 | CASSLQGIYNEQFF | TGTGCCAGCAGCTTACAGGGAATATACAATGAGCAGTTCTTC
TRBD2 | TRBJ2-1 | few | TRBV7-2 | CASTLGLAGDDEQFF | TGTGCCAGCACCCTCGGACTAGCGGGGGACGATGAGCAGTTCTTC
TRBD1 | TRBJ1-1 | . | TRBV6-5 | CASSLSQGAGTEAFF | TGTGCCAGCAGTCTCTCTCAGGGGGCGGGCACTGAAGCTTTCTTT
. | TRBJ1-2 | . | TRBV7-2 | CASSSRPRIGDGYTF | TGTGCCAGCAGCTCGCGGCCCAGGATAGGAGATGGCTACACCTTC
. | TRBJ2-2 | few | TRBV7-2 | CASSPWAGRNTGELFF | TGTGCCAGCAGCCCATGGGCAGGGCGAAACACCGGGGAGCTGTTTTTT
TRBD1 | TRBJ2-7 | . | TRBV5-6 | CASSLGDSPYEQYF | TGTGCCAGCAGCTTGGGGGACAGCCCCTACGAGCAGTACTTC
TRBD1 | TRBJ2-7 | . | TRBV5-1 | CASSFTGQGAGEQYF | TGCGCCAGCAGCTTTACGGGACAGGGGGCCGGTGAGCAGTACTTC
TRBD1 | TRBJ1-1 | . | TRBV4-2 | CASSQPGQPNTEAFF | TGTGCCAGCAGCCAACCGGGACAGCCGAACACTGAAGCTTTCTTT
. | TRBJ2-7 | . | TRBV9 | CASSVGSGSYEQYF | TGTGCCAGCAGCGTAGGCAGCGGATCCTACGAGCAGTACTTC